Each of the 29 T cell receptor beta chains below was sequenced from the same sample in a study of OX40 agonist ivuxolimab in advanced cancers. The method was immunoSEQ multiplex PCR; TCRdb's version includes in-frame clones alone and lacks a portion of them. The profile shows roughly 79,000 clones, under 95% of them singletons. The sequencing here drew on CD4+ or CD8+ T cells sorted from blood, taken in a trial of the OX40 agonist ivuxolimab. These receptors were collected from an adult with an advanced solid tumor such as melanoma, head and neck, liver or kidney cancer.

The chain couples TRBV6-1 to TRBJ2-2; TRBD1 might be the D (5 bases). The germline V gene encodes CDR1 MNHNS and CDR2 SASEGT. Trimming shortened V by 7 bases and J by 3 bases, and 12 bases separated the two germline ends. The CDR3 contains 14 residues. CDR3 in DNA: TGTGCCAGCAAGGACACTTCGGACACCGGGGAGCTGTTTTTT. Residues: CASKDTSDTGELFF.

The genes are TRBV9 and TRBJ2-1; D may be TRBD2 (6 bases). The ends were cut back, 0 bases at V and 0 bases at J, with 13 bases in the middle. The CDR3 consists of 17 residues. The germline V gene has CDR1 SGDLS and CDR2 YYNGEE. CDR3 in DNA: TGTGCCAGCAGCGTAGGGAGTGGGGGGAACTCCTACAATGAGCAGTTCTTC. Its protein is CASSVGSGGNSYNEQFF.

The rearrangement links TRBV11-2 to TRBJ1-4; possibly TRBD1 for D (5 bases). The length of the CDR3 is 13 residues. The V gene lost 1 base and the J gene lost 8 bases, with 8 bases spanning the gap. Germline V gene lookup returns CDR1 SGHAT and CDR2 FQNNGV. The CDR3 spells CASSLVGGEKLFF. The CDR3 DNA reads as TGTGCCAGCAGCTTAGTGGGGGGGGAAAAACTGTTTTTT.

The rearrangement joins TRBV4-1 to TRBJ2-2; D perhaps matches TRBD1 (5 bases). The ends were cut back, 3 bases at V and 1 base at J, with 6 bases in the middle. The V gene's germline CDR1 is MGHRA and CDR2 YSYEKL. CDR3 size: 14 residues. CDR3 DNA sequence: TGCGCCAGCAGCCATACAGGGAACACCGGGGAGCTGTTTTTT. It encodes CASSHTGNTGELFF.

This chain connects TRBV9 to TRBJ2-3, with TRBD2 as a possible D gene (6 bases). The CDR3 spans 16 residues. Trimming left V 0 bases short and J 2 bases short, with 13 bases between. CDR1 is SGDLS and CDR2 is YYNGEE in the germline V gene. CDR3 protein: CASSVGQAGSTDTQYF. As DNA, the CDR3 is TGTGCCAGCAGCGTAGGTCAAGCGGGCTCCACAGATACGCAGTATTTT.

The chain couples TRBV5-8 to TRBJ2-2, with TRBD1 matching over 8 bases. The V and J ends lost 0 bases and 2 bases, in that order; junction bases with no gene match: 3. The CDR3 is 16 residues long. The germline V gene has CDR1 SGHTS and CDR2 YDEGEE. CDR3 protein: CASSLGAGGNTGELFF. CDR3 sequence (DNA): TGTGCCAGCAGCTTGGGTGCAGGGGGCAACACCGGGGAGCTGTTTTTT.

The chain uses TRBV15 and TRBJ2-5, with D perhaps matching TRBD1 or TRBD2 (5 bases each). Per germline, CDR1 LNHNV and CDR2 YYDKDF (reference sequence). The CDR3 totals 14 residues. Trimming stripped 7 bases from V and 3 bases from J, with 15 bases between. CDR3 amino acids: CATTGPESKETQYF. CDR3 in DNA: TGTGCCACCACGGGGCCTGAATCCAAAGAGACCCAGTACTTC.

This rearrangement joins TRBV2 to TRBJ1-5; the match to TRBD1 covers 9 bases. This CDR3 contains 14 residues. The junction had 1 base not matched to a gene; V was cut back by 3 bases and J by 4 bases. Per the germline V gene, CDR1 is SNHLY and CDR2 is FYNNEI. The CDR3 sequence is CASSDGQGNQPQHF. The DNA of the CDR3 is TGTGCCAGCAGTGACGGACAGGGGAATCAGCCCCAGCATTTT.

The chain employs TRBV7-6 and TRBJ2-4, with D perhaps TRBD2 (5 bases). The CDR3 is made up of 16 amino acids. Germline lookup yields CDR1 SGHVS and CDR2 FNYEAQ. Trimming removed 6 bases at V and 0 bases at J, with 15 bases between. CDR3 residues: CASRGFKRLAKNIQYF. In nucleotides, the CDR3 is TGTGCCAGCAGGGGCTTCAAGCGGCTAGCCAAAAACATTCAGTACTTC.

This chain joins TRBV7-7 and TRBJ2-1, with TRBD1 identical over 9 bases. Germline CDR1 and CDR2: SSHAT and FNYEAQ (reference sequence). There are 16 residues in the CDR3. The ends lost 5 bases at V and 9 bases at J; junction bases unmatched: 14. Here the CDR3 DNA reads TGTGCCAGCAGCCTTCACCGGGACAGGGAGTCCACTGAGCAGTTCTTC. Its translation is CASSLHRDRESTEQFF.

The rearrangement joins TRBV5-6 to TRBJ1-2; 7 positions agree with TRBD1. This CDR3 has 14 amino acids. CDR1 is SGHDT and CDR2 is YYEEEE in the germline V gene. V was clipped by 0 bases and J by 4 bases; unmatched bases: 3. The CDR3 sequence is CASSLAGGAYGYTF. In DNA form, the CDR3 reads TGTGCCAGCAGCTTGGCAGGGGGGGCCTATGGCTACACCTTC.

The chain joins TRBV7-9 to TRBJ2-7; D perhaps matches TRBD1 (6 bases). V lost 5 bases and J 1 base, leaving 15 bases between the germline ends. This CDR3 is built from 15 residues. Germline V lookup: CDR1 SEHNR, CDR2 FQNEAQ (reference sequence). CDR3 DNA: TGTGCCAGCAGCGGGGGACATGGTCGTTCCTACGAGCAGTACTTC. It specifies CASSGGHGRSYEQYF. The variable domain in full, with the rest retrieved from reference TRBV7-9 and TRBJ2-7, is DTGVSQNPRHKITKRGQNVTFRCDPISEHNRLYWYRQTLGQGPEFLTYFQNEAQLEKSRLLSDRFSAERPKGSFSTLEIQRTEQGDSAMYLCASSGGHGRSYEQYFGPGTRLTVT.

The chain combines TRBV15 with TRBJ1-4; 10 bases match TRBD1. With 8 bases clipped from V and 7 bases from J, the junction kept 16 bases outside the gene matches. Germline CDR1 and CDR2: LNHNV and YYDKDF (reference sequence). The CDR3 has 17 amino acids. The CDR3 DNA is TGTGCCACCGGTACCGGGACAGGGGTCCTAATGGGTGAAAAACTGTTTTTT. Translated: CATGTGTGVLMGEKLFF. The variable domain in full, completed from reference TRBV15 and TRBJ1-4, reads DAMVIQNPRYQVTQFGKPVTLSCSQTLNHNVMYWYQQKSSQAPKLLFHYYDKDFNNEADTPDNFQSRRPNTSFCFLDIRSPGLGDTAMYLCATGTGTGVLMGEKLFFGSGTQLSVL.

This clone has just one count. The CDR3: CASSFATGSEKLFF. The CDR3 DNA follows: TGTGCCAGCAGTTTCGCGACAGGGAGTGAAAAACTGTTTTTT. This chain uses TRBV27 with TRBJ1-4; 7 positions agree with TRBD1. Losses at the gene ends were 3 bases for V and 7 bases for J; bases not matched to a gene: 5. The CDR3 loop spans 14 amino acids. Germline CDR1 MNHEY, CDR2 SMNVEV (reference sequence).

The chain has TRBV12-5 and TRBJ2-3; 9 nucleotides line up with TRBD1. In germline, CDR1 is LGHNT, CDR2 FRNRAP. The CDR3 spans 17 residues. With 2 bases clipped from V and 4 bases from J, the junction kept 10 bases outside the gene matches. This chain's CDR3 is CASGLPLRGQGPDTQYF. The DNA for the CDR3 is TGTGCTAGTGGTTTGCCCCTTCGGGGACAGGGCCCAGATACGCAGTATTTT.

V gene TRBV12-5 combines with J gene TRBJ2-7; D may be TRBD1 or TRBD2 (5 bases each). Germline V lookup: CDR1 LGHNT, CDR2 FRNRAP. The CDR3 consists of 11 residues. The V end lost 3 bases, the J end lost 6 bases, and 6 bases lay between the germline ends. The CDR3 bases are TGTGCTAGTGGTTTTGGGGGCGAGCAGTACTTC. Protein product: CASGFGGEQYF.

The rearrangement joins TRBV27 to TRBJ1-4, with TRBD1 matching over 7 bases. The germline V gene has CDR1 MNHEY and CDR2 SMNVEV (reference sequence). The trim removed 0 bases at V and 5 bases at J, leaving 0 bases unmatched. The CDR3 has 14 residues. The CDR3 DNA reads as TGTGCCAGCAGTTTATCGGGACAGAATGAAAAACTGTTTTTT. Its protein product is CASSLSGQNEKLFF.

The J gene is TRBJ1-1, the V gene TRBV6-1; 7 bases align to TRBD1. The CDR3 has 14 amino acids. CDR1 MNHNS and CDR2 SASEGT come from the germline V gene. With 7 bases clipped from V and 5 bases from J, the junction kept 10 bases outside the gene matches. The CDR3 spells CASIYTGAWTEAFF. In DNA form, the CDR3 reads TGTGCCAGCATATATACAGGGGCATGGACTGAAGCTTTCTTT.

The V and J genes are TRBV6-5 and TRBJ2-6, with a tentative D call TRBD1 (5 bases). Trimming removed 5 bases from V and 3 bases from J, with 8 bases in between. The CDR3 totals 14 residues. The germline gives CDR1 MNHEY, CDR2 SVGAGI. In DNA form, the CDR3 reads TGTGCCAGCAGTGAACAGGTTGGGGCCAACGTCCTGACTTTC. Translation: CASSEQVGANVLTF.

V is TRBV6-5 and J is TRBJ1-2, with D uncertain. Trimming shortened V by 2 bases and J by 8 bases, and 12 bases separated the two germline ends. The CDR3 spans 13 residues. In germline, CDR1 is MNHEY, CDR2 SVGAGI. CDR3 sequence (DNA): TGTGCCAGCAGTTACGGGTACAGCGGGGGCTACACCTTC. Translating gives CASSYGYSGGYTF.

This clone was counted once. The rearrangement joins TRBV27 to TRBJ2-7; maybe TRBD2 (5 bases). Germline CDR1 is MNHEY and CDR2 is SMNVEV (reference sequence). Trimming cost V 0 bases and J 4 bases, with 10 bases left between them. This CDR3 is built from 14 residues. CDR3 bases: TGTGCCAGCAGTTTATCAAACGAGGGTTACGAGCAGTACTTC. It codes for CASSLSNEGYEQYF.

V usage is TRBV29-1 and J usage is TRBJ2-1, with D unclear. Trimming left V 7 bases short and J 2 bases short, with 15 bases between. Per the germline V gene, CDR1 is SQVTM and CDR2 is ANQGSEA. The CDR3 has 14 residues. The CDR3 here is CSGRQRLAYNEQFF. Written as DNA, the CDR3 is TGCAGCGGGCGGCAACGACTCGCCTACAATGAGCAGTTCTTC.

The J gene is TRBJ2-3, the V gene TRBV7-6; TRBD1 agrees at 7 bases. Germline lookup yields CDR1 SGHVS and CDR2 FNYEAQ. V shed 5 bases, J shed 6 bases, and the junction held 17 bases outside the gene matches. There are 17 residues in the CDR3. The CDR3 is CASSRPPGQDQRDTQYF. The DNA of the CDR3 is TGTGCCAGCAGCCGACCACCCGGACAGGACCAGAGGGATACGCAGTATTTT.

This rearrangement joins TRBV13 to TRBJ2-1, with unresolved D. V gave up 4 bases and J gave up 7 bases, with 8 bases separating them. Germline V gene sequence: CDR1 PRHDT, CDR2 FYEKMQ (reference sequence). The CDR3 runs to 12 residues. The CDR3 region is CASSSPRNEQFF. As DNA, the CDR3 is TGTGCCAGCAGCTCCCCCCGTAATGAGCAGTTCTTC.

The gene calls are TRBV9 and TRBJ1-1; D remains ambiguous. The germline V gene encodes CDR1 SGDLS and CDR2 YYNGEE. The CDR3 length is 13 residues. The ends were cut back, 0 bases at V and 6 bases at J, with 9 bases in the middle. This CDR3 is CASSVGGNAEAFF. CDR3 nucleotides: TGTGCCAGCAGCGTAGGAGGGAATGCTGAAGCTTTCTTT.

This clone is labeled medium-sized. The gene calls are TRBV10-1 and TRBJ2-7; 9 bases are a match to TRBD2. V trimming: 3 bases; J trimming: 0 bases; junction bases outside the gene matches: 6. CDR3 length: 16 residues. Germline V gives CDR1 WNHNN, CDR2 SYGVQD (reference sequence). The CDR3 is CASSDSVAGVSYEQYF. DNA for the CDR3: TGCGCCAGCAGTGACTCGGTAGCGGGGGTCTCCTACGAGCAGTACTTC.

This clone was seen a few times. The CDR3 here is CASGSKDREINYGYTF. In nucleotides, the CDR3 is TGTGCTAGTGGTTCCAAGGACAGGGAAATTAACTATGGCTACACCTTC. The rearrangement uses TRBV12-5 and TRBJ1-2, with 8 positions matching TRBD1. The V and J ends lost 4 bases and 1 base, in that order; junction bases with no gene match: 8. This CDR3 spans 16 amino acids. Germline V gene lookup returns CDR1 LGHNT and CDR2 FRNRAP.

This rearrangement joins TRBV5-1 to TRBJ2-3, with D hard to call. The CDR3 runs to 14 residues. V gave up 5 bases and J gave up 0 bases, with 10 bases separating them. Per the germline V gene, CDR1 is SGHRS and CDR2 is YFSETQ. This chain's CDR3 is CASSSWVSTDTQYF. The CDR3, as DNA: TGCGCCAGCAGTTCGTGGGTTAGCACAGATACGCAGTATTTT.

The V gene is TRBV7-6, the J gene TRBJ1-2, with D hard to call. CDR1 SGHVS and CDR2 FNYEAQ come from the germline V gene. Trimming left V 5 bases short and J 14 bases short, with 21 bases between. The CDR3 is 13 amino acids. DNA for the CDR3: TGTGCCAGCAGCCCGGGGTTAGAGCGCCGCCAAACCTTC. Protein: CASSPGLERRQTF.